This is a list of T cell receptor beta chains from one sample in a study of cytomegalovirus exposure and HLA in healthy donors. Assay used: immunoSEQ multiplex PCR; TCRdb lists only in-frame clones, some missing. The sample shows 110,000 to 150,000 clones, approximately 82% of them seen only once. The specimen sequenced was PBMCs. The receptors shown here come from a woman aged 55 to 70 in good health and CMV-seropositive. CDR3s include the opening cysteine and the closing phenylalanine or tryptophan. A D gene is named only where the DNA matches it firmly. Clone size is stated in some rows and not others, as once, few, many or a class when expanded.

clone size	V gene	J gene	D gene	CDR3 DNA	CDR3 protein
.	TRBV4-3	TRBJ2-7	.	TGCGCCAGCAGCCAAGAGGAGGCGTACGAGCAGTACTTC	CASSQEEAYEQYF
few	TRBV7-8	TRBJ1-5	.	TGTGCCAGCAGCGCCGGACAGAGCAATCAGCCCCAGCATTTT	CASSAGQSNQPQHF
few	TRBV7-3	TRBJ2-1	.	TGTGCCAGCAGCTTAAACCTTAGATCCTACAATGAGCAGTTCTTC	CASSLNLRSYNEQFF
.	TRBV5-5	TRBJ2-7	.	TGTGCCAGCAGCTTGGAAGGCAGCGTCTACGAGCAGTACTTC	CASSLEGSVYEQYF
.	TRBV6-5	TRBJ1-6	.	TGTGCCAGCAGTTACTCGATGAGCTCCTATAATTCACCCCTCCACTTT	CASSYSMSSYNSPLHF
.	TRBV29-1	TRBJ2-1	.	TGCAGCGTTGATGCTGGGGGCCCCTACAATGAGCAGTTCTTC	CSVDAGGPYNEQFF
.	TRBV4-1	TRBJ2-2	.	TGCGCCAGCAGCCAAGGTGGGGACTGGCAAAACACCGGGGAGCTGTTTTTT	CASSQGGDWQNTGELFF
once	TRBV9	TRBJ2-5	TRBD2	TGTGCCAGCAGCCGGAGCGGGACTAGCGGGGAGACCCAGTACTTC	CASSRSGTSGETQYF
.	TRBV5-1	TRBJ2-1	TRBD2	TGCGCCAGCTCCTCCATTAGCGGGAGTTCCTACAATGAGCAGTTCTTC	CASSSISGSSYNEQFF
.	TRBV28	TRBJ2-7	.	TGTGCCAGCAGTTTATCTCAACCCCGGAGGGAGCAGTACTTC	CASSLSQPRREQYF
few	TRBV10-3	TRBJ2-7	.	TGTGCCATCAGGCAGGAAAACTACGAGCAGTACTTC	CAIRQENYEQYF
.	TRBV6-1	TRBJ1-4	.	TGTGCCAGCATCGAAGCCGGGCCGGGGGAAAAACTGTTTTTT	CASIEAGPGEKLFF
.	TRBV19	TRBJ1-5	.	TGTGCCAGTAGTGGACAAGGAGATCAGCCCCAGCATTTT	CASSGQGDQPQHF
.	TRBV15	TRBJ1-2	.	TGTGCCACCAGCAGAGATACGCAGGCCGGCGGCTACACCTTC	CATSRDTQAGGYTF
.	TRBV9	TRBJ1-5	TRBD1	TGTGCCAGCAGCGTGGGACAGGGCTATAGCAATCAGCCCCAGCATTTT	CASSVGQGYSNQPQHF
.	TRBV15	TRBJ2-7	.	TGTGCCACCAGCAGGGGGACTTCCGCCGAAGCCTACGAGCAGTACTTC	CATSRGTSAEAYEQYF
.	TRBV7-9	TRBJ1-1	.	TGTGCCAGCACCGTTCTCCCCCAGGGCGAGGACACTGAAGCTTTCTTT	CASTVLPQGEDTEAFF
.	TRBV5-1	TRBJ1-2	TRBD1	TGCGCCAGCAAAGGGACAGCCTATGGCTACACCTTC	CASKGTAYGYTF
.	TRBV2	TRBJ2-1	TRBD2	TGTGCCAGCAGACGGACTAGTTTGAGCTCCTACAATGAGCAGTTCTTC	CASRRTSLSSYNEQFF
.	TRBV4-3	TRBJ2-1	TRBD2	TGCGCCAGCAGCCAAGAAACAATCAGGACTAGCGGGAGGGGGGATGAGCAGTTCTTC	CASSQETIRTSGRGDEQFF
.	TRBV5-1	TRBJ2-1	TRBD1	TGCGCCAGCAGCTCCCCGGGACAGTACAATGAGCAGTTCTTC	CASSSPGQYNEQFF
.	TRBV7-2	TRBJ2-7	TRBD1	TGTGCCAGCAGCCTCCCTGGGACAGGACGCGAGCAGTACTTC	CASSLPGTGREQYF
.	TRBV13	TRBJ2-2	.	TGTGCCAGCAGCTTAGGACTGGGGGGCGGGGAGCTGTTTTTT	CASSLGLGGGELFF
.	TRBV30	TRBJ2-3	.	TGTGCCTGGAGTGTTGGCGGGGATCCGCCAGATACGCAGTATTTT	CAWSVGGDPPDTQYF
.	TRBV6-5	TRBJ2-7	TRBD2	TGTGCCAGCAGACGGAGTAGCGGGGTAAATGAGCAGTACTTC	CASRRSSGVNEQYF
few	TRBV5-1	TRBJ2-1	TRBD2	TGCGCCAGCAGCGCCACTAGCGGGAGAGGGTATGAGCAGTTCTTC	CASSATSGRGYEQFF
.	TRBV2	TRBJ2-5	.	TGTGCCAGCAATGTTGGCGGGGAGACCCAGTACTTC	CASNVGGETQYF
few	TRBV9	TRBJ2-1	TRBD1	TGTGCCAGCAGCGTAGACGGGACAGGGCTGCAAGGGGAGCAGTTCTTC	CASSVDGTGLQGEQFF
few	TRBV4-3	TRBJ2-7	TRBD2	TGCGCCAGCAGCCAAGAAATTTGGGCGGGAGGGCCCCGCGAGCAGTACTTC	CASSQEIWAGGPREQYF
.	TRBV5-1	TRBJ2-7	.	TGCGCCAGCAGCTTGGCCGGGAGCTCCTACGAGCAGTACTTC	CASSLAGSSYEQYF
once	TRBV19	TRBJ2-5	TRBD1	TGTGCCAGTAGTAGTCAGGGGGCTTGGAAGACCCAGTACTTC	CASSSQGAWKTQYF
.	TRBV18	TRBJ1-1	.	TGTGCCAGCTCATCCACAGGGAACACTGAAGCTTTCTTT	CASSSTGNTEAFF
few	TRBV7-9	TRBJ2-4	TRBD1	TGTGCCAGCAGCTCCGGGACAGGGGCTGTAGCCAAAAACATTCAGTACTTC	CASSSGTGAVAKNIQYF
.	TRBV29-1	TRBJ2-1	TRBD2	TGCAGCGTCATGGGACTAGCGGGAGTTGCTGAGCAGTTCTTC	CSVMGLAGVAEQFF
.	TRBV28	TRBJ2-7	TRBD2	TGTGCCAGCAGCCCGAACGGGGGGGCCAGGGGCTCCTACGAGCAGTACTTC	CASSPNGGARGSYEQYF
.	TRBV9	TRBJ2-3	TRBD2	TGTGCCAGCAGCGTACGGGGGGACGGACTAGCGGGAGAAGGTACGCAGTATTTT	CASSVRGDGLAGEGTQYF
.	TRBV5-8	TRBJ2-3	.	TGTGCCAGCTTCCCACCGCGGTATTTT	CASFPPRYF
.	TRBV7-3	TRBJ2-2	.	TGTGCCAGCAGCTTAAAGGGCAGGGGAGGGACCGGGGAGCTGTTTTTT	CASSLKGRGGTGELFF
few	TRBV28	TRBJ1-5	.	TGTGCCAGCAGTTTATGGGGGGGAGGTAGCAATCAGCCCCAGCATTTT	CASSLWGGGSNQPQHF